Reported below is one T cell receptor beta chain. Its antigen is as yet unknown. The CDR3 is 15 amino acids. V shed 4 bases, J shed 7 bases, and the junction held 9 bases outside the gene matches. From germline, CDR1 is SGHKS and CDR2 YYEKEE (reference sequence). The entry originates in a study of cytomegalovirus exposure and HLA in healthy donors. General study findings and limits: Excluded: some indistinguishable V segments such as TRBV6-2 and TRBV6-3.

Primers: 60 Vbeta forward and 13 Jbeta reverse. Generated by immunoSEQ multiplex PCR, the TCRdb table keeps only in-frame clones and is missing some. The sample carries 40,000 to 55,000 clones, 60% to 85% recorded once. Sequences were obtained from PBMCs. The sequence was collected from a man aged 30-40 years in good health and CMV-seropositive. The rearrangement uses TRBV5-5 and TRBJ1-5, with 9 positions matching TRBD1. CDR3 sequence reads: CASSRDREEFQPQHF. Written as DNA, the CDR3 is TGTGCCAGCAGCCGGGACAGGGAAGAGTTCCAGCCCCAGCATTTT.